Here is one T cell receptor beta chain with its context. Its antigen is still unknown. These data come from a study of shared clonotypes between healthy human individuals. The wider study: For every donor, three CD4 naive, three CD4 memory, two CD8 naive and one CD8 memory plates were used.

The repertoire was sequenced with immunoSEQ multiplex PCR; TCRdb's copy has only in-frame clones and lacks some. The sample consists of about 2.1 million clones, about 93% of them appearing once. Study-wide findings and caveats: Despite large depth, rarefaction showed incomplete sorted-subset sequencing.

Germline V lookup: CDR1 SQVTM, CDR2 ANQGSEA. V was trimmed by 3 bases and J by 15 bases, leaving 15 bases between them. CDR3 size: 11 residues. Naive CD8 cells lacked CD45RO, underwent positive selection for CCR7 and left out terminally differentiated effector memory CD45RA+ cells. Donors were healthy HIV-negative adults without recently reported acute infections or vaccinations. The J gene is TRBJ2-1, the V gene TRBV29-1, with D perhaps matching TRBD1 or TRBD2 (5 bases each). The TCR comes from a man between 18 and 29 years old in good health. Some clones in this sample may be carry-over from other donors' samples. The specimen sequenced was naive CD8+ T cells from PBMCs. DNA of the CDR3: TGCAGCGTTGACTCCCTTTCGAGGGGGTTCTTC. It codes for CSVDSLSRGFF.